The 20 T cell receptor beta chains reported below all come from one sample, sequenced in a study of blood T cell repertoires in COVID-19 (dated by TCRdb to the early 2020s). The library relied on the immunoSEQ multiplex PCR assay. Here the immuneACCESS table is served through TCRdb, limited to in-frame sequences with V and J called. Missing clones are a known gap in these copies; in checked studies unresolved V genes cover under half, and the rest lacks a known reason. The sample yields more than 200,000 clones; under 90% were counted once. The leading ten clones occupy approximately 4.3% of the sample. Sample: PBMCs or T cells enriched from blood (not recorded which). These receptors were taken from a woman aged 30 to 39 with acute COVID-19.

V is TRBV19 and J is TRBJ2-2; D not resolved. Germline V CDR1 and CDR2: LNHDA, SQIVND (reference sequence). The CDR3 is 14 residues long. Trimming stripped 5 bases from V and 3 bases from J, with 10 bases between. As DNA, the CDR3 is TGTGCCAGTAGTCTAGGACGGGACACCGGGGAGCTGTTTTTT. Translated: CASSLGRDTGELFF. The entire variable domain, with the rest obtained from reference TRBV19 and TRBJ2-2, is as follows: DGGITQSPKYLFRKEGQNVTLSCEQNLNHDAMYWYRQDPGQGLRLIYYSQIVNDFQKGDIAEGYSVSREKKESFPLTVTSAQKNPTAFYLCASSLGRDTGELFFGEGSRLTVL.

This clone was detected once. The V gene is TRBV30, the J gene TRBJ1-1; 7 bases are shared with TRBD1. This CDR3 contains 13 residues. Germline V gene sequence: CDR1 GTSNPN, CDR2 SVGIG (reference sequence). J gave up 4 bases and V 3 bases, and 5 bases lay outside the gene matches. The CDR3 loop reads CAWRRQGGTEAFF. The CDR3, as DNA: TGTGCCTGGAGACGACAGGGCGGCACTGAAGCTTTCTTT.

J is TRBJ1-6 and V is TRBV5-8; tentative D call: TRBD1 (6 bases). Germline CDR1 reads SGHTS; CDR2 reads YDEGEE. The CDR3 is 14 residues long. The germline V and J ends were trimmed by 2 bases and 7 bases, with 10 bases remaining between them. CDR3 sequence: CASSLRTENSPLHF. DNA for the CDR3: TGTGCCAGCAGCTTACGGACAGAAAATTCACCCCTCCACTTT. The full variable domain, with the rest looked up from reference TRBV5-8 and TRBJ1-6, is EAGVTQSPTHLIKTRGQQATLRCSPISGHTSVYWYQQALGLGLQFLLWYDEGEERNRGNFPPRFSGRQFPNYSSELNVNALELEDSALYLCASSLRTENSPLHFGNGTRLTVT.

This clone has only one observation. V usage is TRBV9 and J usage is TRBJ1-3, with 8 positions matching TRBD1. This CDR3 is 15 amino acids long. V lost 4 bases, J lost 2 bases, and 5 bases stayed unmatched. Germline loops: CDR1 SGDLS, CDR2 YYNGEE. The CDR3 protein is CASSTTGGTGNTIYF. CDR3 in DNA: TGTGCCAGCAGCACCACAGGGGGGACTGGAAACACCATATATTTT.

This chain connects TRBV5-1 to TRBJ2-7; weak D call: TRBD1 (6 bases). The V end lost 0 bases, the J end lost 7 bases, and 14 bases lay between the germline ends. This CDR3 comprises 14 residues. Germline V lookup: CDR1 SGHRS, CDR2 YFSETQ. CDR3 residues: CASSLDRDGGEQYF. CDR3 coding DNA: TGCGCCAGCAGCTTGGACAGGGATGGGGGTGAGCAGTACTTC.

The chain couples TRBV9 to TRBJ1-1, with D perhaps matching TRBD1 (5 bases). V dropped 1 base and J dropped 1 base, with 14 bases sitting between them. This CDR3 region has 16 residues. Looked up from germline, CDR1 is SGDLS and CDR2 is YYNGEE. CDR3 DNA sequence: TGTGCCAGCAGCGTATTGCAGGGCCCAACGAACACTGAAGCTTTCTTT. This encodes CASSVLQGPTNTEAFF.

The chain has TRBV7-6 and TRBJ1-1; 7 bases fit TRBD1. The V gene end was trimmed by 8 bases and the J gene end by 6 bases; junction bases not matched to a gene: 12. Looked up from germline, CDR1 is SGHVS and CDR2 is FNYEAQ. This CDR3 region has 14 residues. CDR3 in amino acids: CASLRDSWDPEAFF. CDR3 bases: TGTGCCAGCCTACGGGACAGCTGGGACCCTGAAGCTTTCTTT.

V gene TRBV6-4 combines with J gene TRBJ2-1; 11 bases line up with TRBD2. Per germline, CDR1 MRHNA and CDR2 SNTAGT. The CDR3 is 15 amino acids. The V segment lost 5 bases and the J segment 3 bases; nucleotides outside the gene matches: 3. CDR3 protein: CASSTGTSGYNEQFF. In DNA, the CDR3 is TGTGCCAGCAGTACCGGGACTAGCGGCTACAATGAGCAGTTCTTC.

The chain carries TRBV3-1 (or the pseudogene TRBV3-2) and TRBJ1-5, with 11 bases lining up with TRBD1. The CDR3 runs 18 residues. Germline lookup yields CDR1 LGHDT and CDR2 YNNKEL (reference sequence). The V gene end was trimmed by 4 bases and the J gene end by 0 bases; junction bases not matched to a gene: 8. The CDR3 loop is CASSPGDRGMNSNQPQHF. The CDR3 DNA is TGTGCCAGCAGCCCAGGGGACAGGGGGATGAATAGCAATCAGCCCCAGCATTTT.

The chain couples TRBV6-2 or TRBV6-3 to TRBJ2-7, with D tentatively TRBD1 (6 bases). Germline V gives CDR1 MNHEY, CDR2 SVGEGT. The length of the CDR3 is 15 residues. V lost 1 base, J lost 2 bases, and 12 bases lay in between. CDR3 bases: TGTGCCAGCAGTTACTTCGCCAGGGGTCCCTACGAGCAGTACTTC. This encodes CASSYFARGPYEQYF.

The V gene is TRBV5-5, the J gene TRBJ1-1; possibly TRBD1 for D (5 bases). This CDR3 is built from 12 residues. Germline V CDR1 and CDR2: SGHKS, YYEKEE (reference sequence). Trimming pared 3 bases from V and 8 bases from J, leaving 11 bases between. CDR3 nucleotide sequence: TGTGCCAGCAGCTCTGACAGCCGAGAAGCTTTCTTT. Its protein is CASSSDSREAFF.

The rearrangement uses TRBV7-8 and TRBJ1-1; a possible D gene is TRBD1 (6 bases). Trimming stripped 2 bases from V and 4 bases from J, with 11 bases between. Germline V gives CDR1 SGHVS, CDR2 FQNEAQ. The CDR3 contains 14 residues. CDR3 DNA sequence: TGTGCCAGCAGCTTAAGTGGCAGGGGCACTGAAGCTTTCTTT. It yields the protein CASSLSGRGTEAFF.

This clone was observed once. The chain combines TRBV7-9 with TRBJ2-7, with 10 bases lining up with TRBD1. This CDR3 is built from 16 residues. With V trimmed by 3 bases and J by 5 bases, 10 bases remained unmatched. Germline CDR1 SEHNR, CDR2 FQNEAQ (reference sequence). In DNA form, the CDR3 reads TGTGCCAGCAGCTTTGGCCCGGGACAGGGGTCTCACGAGCAGTACTTC. It codes for CASSFGPGQGSHEQYF.

V usage is TRBV2 and J usage is TRBJ1-2, with D hard to call. V lost 5 bases and J lost 7, with 2 bases in between. The CDR3 loop spans 9 amino acids. Per the germline V gene, CDR1 is SNHLY and CDR2 is FYNNEI. The CDR3 region is CASSLGYTF. Written as DNA, the CDR3 is TGTGCCAGCAGTCTTGGCTACACCTTC. The complete variable domain, with remaining parts taken from reference TRBV2 and TRBJ1-2, reads EPEVTQTPSHQVTQMGQEVILRCVPISNHLYFYWYRQILGQKVEFLVSFYNNEISEKSEIFDDQFSVERPDGSNFTLKIRSTKLEDSAMYFCASSLGYTFGSGTRLTVV.

This clone was seen only once. V and J are TRBV5-6 and TRBJ2-2, with D unresolved. Germline CDR1 is SGHDT and CDR2 is YYEEEE. Trimming stripped 4 bases from V and 6 bases from J, with 13 bases between. The CDR3 totals 14 residues. The CDR3 loop reads CASSPPSSSGELFF. The CDR3 DNA follows: TGTGCCAGCAGCCCTCCCTCTAGTTCCGGGGAGCTGTTTTTT.

The chain recombines TRBV4-1 with TRBJ1-6; TRBD1 matches 7 bases. Germline CDR1 and CDR2: MGHRA and YSYEKL. V trimming: 3 bases; J trimming: 7 bases; junction bases outside the gene matches: 9. This CDR3 spans 16 amino acids. The CDR3 nucleotides are TGCGCCAGCAGCCATATGACCGGGACAGCGAATTCACCCCTCCACTTT. This encodes CASSHMTGTANSPLHF.

The V gene is TRBV7-7, the J gene TRBJ2-7; 9 nucleotides align to TRBD1. V gave up 1 base and J gave up 4 bases; unmatched junction bases: 8. This CDR3 contains 16 residues. Germline V CDR1 and CDR2: SSHAT, FNYEAQ (reference sequence). The DNA for the CDR3 is TGTGCCAGCAGCTTAGGGGGACCGGGACAGGGTTACGAGCAGTACTTC. It encodes CASSLGGPGQGYEQYF.

The V gene is TRBV1, the J gene TRBJ2-3; TRBD2 is the table's D call and was not checked against the DNA. TRBV1 is designated a pseudogene. The length of the CDR3 is 15 residues. The CDR3 loop reads CPRGRSGGSTDTQYF. The CDR3 nucleotides read TGCCCCCGGGGGCGTTCGGGGGGGTCCACAGATACGCAGTATTTT.

The chain is built from TRBV7-8 and TRBJ1-5; 7 nucleotides align to TRBD1. The CDR3 contains 15 residues. Unmatched junction bases numbered 4, after V lost 1 base and J lost 4 bases. Germline values: CDR1 SGHVS, CDR2 FQNEAQ. CDR3 protein: CASSLGDSANQPQHF. The CDR3 bases are TGTGCCAGCAGCTTAGGGGACAGTGCGAATCAGCCCCAGCATTTT.

The CDR3 DNA reads as TGTGCCAGCAGCTTAGGGGCAGGCGGAGGGTACGAGCAGTACTTC. This encodes CASSLGAGGGYEQYF. The rearrangement links TRBV7-2 to TRBJ2-7; possibly TRBD2 for D (6 bases). V lost 1 base to trimming and J lost 4 bases, with 14 bases between them. Germline V gene sequence: CDR1 SGHTA, CDR2 FQGNSA. The CDR3 contains 15 residues.